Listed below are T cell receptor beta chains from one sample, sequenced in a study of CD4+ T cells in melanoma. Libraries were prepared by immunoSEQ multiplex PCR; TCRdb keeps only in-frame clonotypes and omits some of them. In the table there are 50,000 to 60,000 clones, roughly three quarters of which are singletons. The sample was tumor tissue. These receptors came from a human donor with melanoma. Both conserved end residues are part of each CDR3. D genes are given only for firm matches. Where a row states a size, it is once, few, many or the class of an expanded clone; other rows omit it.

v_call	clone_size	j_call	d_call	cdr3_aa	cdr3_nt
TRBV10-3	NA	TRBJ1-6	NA	CAISESVQGNSPLHF	TGTGCCATCAGTGAGTCGGTACAGGGTAATTCACCCCTCCACTTT
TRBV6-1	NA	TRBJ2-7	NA	CASSEAQTYEQYF	TGTGCCAGCAGTGAAGCCCAGACCTACGAGCAGTACTTC
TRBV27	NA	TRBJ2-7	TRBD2	CASCPLAGPYEQYF	TGTGCCAGTTGCCCGCTAGCGGGGCCCTACGAGCAGTACTTC
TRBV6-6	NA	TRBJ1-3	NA	CASSYTARQGNTIYF	TGTGCCAGCAGTTACACCGCCAGACAGGGAAACACCATATATTTT
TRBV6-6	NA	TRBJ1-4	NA	CASKKGTRHANEKLFF	TGTGCCAGCAAAAAGGGAACCCGGCACGCTAATGAAAAACTGTTTTTT
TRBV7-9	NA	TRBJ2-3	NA	CASSLAPSSTDTQYF	TGTGCCAGCAGCTTAGCGCCCTCTAGCACAGATACGCAGTATTTT
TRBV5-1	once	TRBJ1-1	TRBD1	CASSFAGGSTEAFF	TGCGCCAGCAGCTTCGCAGGGGGATCCACTGAAGCTTTCTTT
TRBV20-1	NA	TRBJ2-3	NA	CSAKEDTQYF	TGCAGTGCTAAAGAAGATACGCAGTATTTT
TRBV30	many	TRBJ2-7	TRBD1	CAWVGQGSYEQYF	TGTGCCTGGGTGGGACAGGGGAGTTACGAGCAGTACTTC
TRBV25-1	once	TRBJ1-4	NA	CASSEGETTNEKLFF	TGTGCCAGCAGTGAGGGGGAAACAACTAATGAAAAACTGTTTTTT
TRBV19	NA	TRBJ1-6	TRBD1	CASIGTGYNSPLHF	TGTGCCAGTATCGGGACAGGATATAATTCACCCCTCCACTTT
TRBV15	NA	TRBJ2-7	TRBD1	CATSAGQGAGEQYF	TGTGCCACCAGCGCAGGACAGGGGGCAGGGGAGCAGTACTTC
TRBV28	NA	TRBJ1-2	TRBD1	CASSFPTGAGGYTF	TGTGCCAGCAGTTTCCCGACAGGGGCTGGCGGCTACACCTTC
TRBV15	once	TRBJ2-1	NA	CATSRDAAVNEQFF	TGTGCCACCAGCAGAGATGCGGCAGTAAATGAGCAGTTCTTC
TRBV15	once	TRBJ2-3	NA	CATSPGIDTQYF	TGTGCCACCAGCCCCGGAATAGATACGCAGTATTTT
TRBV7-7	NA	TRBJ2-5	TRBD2	CASSQGTSGGQETQYF	TGTGCTAGCAGCCAAGGGACTAGCGGGGGGCAAGAGACCCAGTACTTC
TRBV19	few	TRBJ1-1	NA	CASSLNTEAFF	TGTGCCAGTAGTTTGAACACTGAAGCTTTCTTT
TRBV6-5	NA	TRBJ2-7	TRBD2	CASRGLAGGLGEQYF	TGTGCCAGCAGGGGACTAGCGGGGGGCCTTGGCGAGCAGTACTTC
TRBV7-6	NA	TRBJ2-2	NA	CASSLSVVAVNTGELFF	TGTGCCAGCAGCTTAAGTGTTGTAGCAGTTAACACCGGGGAGCTGTTTTTT
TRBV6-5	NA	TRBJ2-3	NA	CASSRTASTDTQYF	TGTGCCAGCAGCCGGACAGCTAGCACAGATACGCAGTATTTT
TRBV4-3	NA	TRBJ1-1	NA	CASSQAGGGTEAFF	TGCGCCAGCAGCCAGGCGGGGGGGGGCACTGAAGCTTTCTTT
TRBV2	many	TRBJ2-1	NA	CASSDGGVDFSYNEQFF	TGTGCCAGCAGTGATGGAGGGGTCGATTTCTCCTACAATGAGCAGTTCTTC
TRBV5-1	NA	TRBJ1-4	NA	CASSLEGSAGGQNEKLFF	TGCGCCAGCAGCTTGGAGGGTTCCGCCGGAGGGCAAAATGAAAAACTGTTTTTT
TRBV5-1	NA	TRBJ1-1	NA	CASSFLGDRTEAFF	TGCGCCAGCAGCTTCCTAGGGGATAGGACTGAAGCTTTCTTT
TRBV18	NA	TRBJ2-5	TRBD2	CASSPLAGAGETQYF	TGTGCCAGCTCACCGCTAGCGGGGGCCGGGGAGACCCAGTACTTC
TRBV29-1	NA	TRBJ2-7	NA	CSVGESGANYEQYF	TGCAGCGTTGGGGAAAGCGGAGCTAACTACGAGCAGTACTTC
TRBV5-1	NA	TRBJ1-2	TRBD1	CASSLRDRGTYGYTF	TGCGCCAGCAGCTTACGGGACAGGGGAACCTATGGCTACACCTTC
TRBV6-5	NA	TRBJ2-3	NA	CASRRDEPHTQYF	TGTGCCAGCAGGCGGGACGAACCCCATACGCAGTATTTT
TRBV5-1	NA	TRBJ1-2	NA	CASRGNYGYTF	TGCGCCAGCAGGGGTAACTATGGCTACACCTTC
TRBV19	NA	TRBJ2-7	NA	CASSPGQTYEQYF	TGTGCCAGTAGTCCCGGACAGACCTACGAGCAGTACTTC
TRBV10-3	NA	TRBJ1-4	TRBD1	CAISERQGAHEKLFF	TGTGCCATCAGTGAAAGACAGGGGGCGCATGAAAAACTGTTTTTT
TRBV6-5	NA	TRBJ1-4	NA	CASSSLIAATNEKLFF	TGTGCCAGCAGTTCTTTAATTGCAGCAACTAATGAAAAACTGTTTTTT
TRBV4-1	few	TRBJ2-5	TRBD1	CASSHLKGQGRETQYF	TGCGCCAGCAGCCACCTTAAGGGACAGGGCAGAGAGACCCAGTACTTC
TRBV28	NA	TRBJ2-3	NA	CASTPSGYTDTQYF	TGTGCCAGCACCCCCAGCGGCTACACAGATACGCAGTATTTT
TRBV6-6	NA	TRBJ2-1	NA	CASTKGYEQFF	TGTGCCAGCACCAAAGGCTATGAGCAGTTCTTC
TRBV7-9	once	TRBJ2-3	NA	CASSIWDPTRTDTQYF	TGTGCCAGTAGCATATGGGACCCCACCCGCACAGATACGCAGTATTTT
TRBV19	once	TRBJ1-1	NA	CASSITGGVTEAFF	TGTGCCAGTAGTATAACTGGGGGTGTCACTGAAGCTTTCTTT
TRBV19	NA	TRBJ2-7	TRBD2	CASSIGAGASYEQYF	TGTGCCAGTAGTATTGGAGCGGGGGCGTCCTACGAGCAGTACTTC
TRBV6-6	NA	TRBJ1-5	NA	CASTSRNQPQHF	TGTGCCAGCACTTCTCGTAATCAGCCCCAGCATTTT
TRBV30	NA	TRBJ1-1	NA	CAWAWRRGMNTEAFF	TGTGCCTGGGCCTGGCGGCGGGGCATGAACACTGAAGCTTTCTTT
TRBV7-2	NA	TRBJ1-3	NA	CASSLLGVGNTIYF	TGTGCCAGCAGCTTATTGGGGGTCGGAAACACCATATATTTT
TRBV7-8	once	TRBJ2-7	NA	CASSLAGRSGSTSSYEQYF	TGTGCCAGCAGCTTAGCTGGCAGGTCAGGTTCTACCTCTTCCTACGAGCAGTACTTC
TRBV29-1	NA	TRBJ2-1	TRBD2	CSVAGLAGTNEQFF	TGCAGCGTTGCTGGACTAGCGGGAACCAATGAGCAGTTCTTC